One and the same sample provided the 21 T cell receptor beta chains below, sequenced in a study of blood T cell repertoires in COVID-19. Profiling relied on immunoSEQ multiplex PCR, and the TCRdb table lists in-frame clones only, not all of them. The data hold 190,000 or so clones, with 85% observed a single time. Sequencing was performed on peripheral blood. These receptors came from a man aged 55 to 69 with COVID-19, enrolled during active disease.

DNA for the CDR3: TGTGCCAGCAGCTCCTCTACCCAGGGCCGTTCCGAGCAGTTCTTC. As protein: CASSSSTQGRSEQFF. The genes are TRBV5-4 and TRBJ2-1; D may be TRBD1 (5 bases). This CDR3 has 15 residues. V lost 3 bases and J lost 10, with 20 bases in between. Germline V gene lookup returns CDR1 SGHNT and CDR2 YYREEE (reference sequence).

This clone was observed a single time. The rearrangement joins TRBV7-2 to TRBJ1-1; D gene uncertain. CDR3 length: 15 residues. CDR1 is SGHTA and CDR2 is FQGNSA in the germline V gene. V lost 1 base to trimming and J lost 7 bases, with 16 bases between them. CDR3 amino acids: CASSLDYAVSFEAFF. CDR3 nucleotide sequence: TGTGCCAGCAGCTTAGATTACGCGGTAAGCTTTGAAGCTTTCTTT.

This rearrangement joins TRBV10-3 to TRBJ1-2; 9 nucleotides align to TRBD1. This CDR3 is 13 amino acids long. With V trimmed by 7 bases and J by 6 bases, 6 bases remained unmatched. Germline V gene lookup returns CDR1 ENHRY and CDR2 SYGVKD. In DNA, the CDR3 is TGTGCCATCACCCGGACAGGGGAGGATGGCTACACCTTC. Translating it yields CAITRTGEDGYTF.

V and J are TRBV18 and TRBJ1-3; D not certain. From germline, CDR1 is KGHSH and CDR2 LQKENI. The CDR3 loop spans 15 amino acids. Between the trimmed V and J ends, which lost 0 bases and 0 bases, there was a span of 6 bases. CDR3 sequence: CASSPPQNSGNTIYF. Written as DNA, the CDR3 is TGTGCCAGCTCACCACCGCAGAACTCTGGAAACACCATATATTTT.

Points on this clone: Other DNA sequences within the sample encode an identical CDR3. This chain links TRBV5-1 with TRBJ1-1; TRBD1 might be the D (5 bases). V was pared by 0 bases and J by 0 bases, with 9 bases between. There are 15 residues in the CDR3. Germline V gene lookup returns CDR1 SGHRS and CDR2 YFSETQ. This CDR3 reads CASSLGQGMNTEAFF. The CDR3 region has the DNA TGCGCCAGCAGCTTGGGGCAGGGAATGAACACTGAAGCTTTCTTT.

This clone has just a few counts. V usage is TRBV2 and J usage is TRBJ1-1; 8 bases line up with TRBD1. After removal of 2 bases from V and 1 base from J, the junction contained 3 bases not matched to a gene. Germline loops: CDR1 SNHLY, CDR2 FYNNEI. The CDR3 has 15 residues. The CDR3 DNA reads TGTGCCAGCAGTGAACAGGGGGCCAGGAACACTGAAGCTTTCTTT. It translates to CASSEQGARNTEAFF.

The chain has TRBV28 and TRBJ1-2; no clear D gene. Trimming took 9 bases from V and 6 from J, leaving 8 bases between them. CDR3 length: 10 residues. Germline CDR1 is MDHEN and CDR2 is SYDVKM. The DNA of the CDR3 is TGTGCCAGTCGCGGCGATGGCTACACCTTC. Translated, it gives CASRGDGYTF.

The chain joins TRBV5-1 to TRBJ2-1, with 9 bases that match TRBD2. The CDR3 consists of 16 residues. Germline CDR1 SGHRS, CDR2 YFSETQ. With 3 bases clipped from V and 4 bases from J, the junction kept 8 bases outside the gene matches. For the CDR3, the DNA is TGCGCCAGCAGCTGGCGGAGGAGCGGGGGGTACAATGAGCAGTTCTTC. Protein sequence: CASSWRRSGGYNEQFF. Full variable domain (missing parts from reference TRBV5-1 and TRBJ2-1): KAGVTQTPRYLIKTRGQQVTLSCSPISGHRSVSWYQQTPGQGLQFLFEYFSETQRNKGNFPGRFSGRQFSNSRSEMNVSTLELGDSALYLCASSWRRSGGYNEQFFGPGTRLTVL.

Regarding this clone: The junction does not match germline at one end; this may be a read error. The CDR3 here is CAIGRTDSPLHF. The CDR3 DNA reads TGTGCCATCGGACGGACAGATTCGCCCCTCCACTTT. This chain links TRBV10-3 with TRBJ1-6; the D gene is possibly TRBD1 (6 bases). The germline gives CDR1 ENHRY, CDR2 SYGVKD. This CDR3 region has 12 residues.

This clone has a single count. The chain links TRBV3-1 (or the pseudogene TRBV3-2) to TRBJ2-7, with TRBD2 matching over 13 bases. V gave up 4 bases and J gave up 3 bases; unmatched junction bases: 3. This CDR3 comprises 15 residues. Germline values: CDR1 LGHDT, CDR2 YNNKEL (reference sequence). CDR3: CASSPGTSGDYEQYF. CDR3 sequence (DNA): TGTGCCAGCAGCCCCGGGACTAGCGGGGACTACGAGCAGTACTTC.

This rearrangement joins TRBV9 to TRBJ2-1; D remains unclear. CDR1 SGDLS and CDR2 YYNGEE come from the germline V gene. The CDR3 is 14 amino acids. Trimming took 0 bases from V and 5 from J, leaving 9 bases between them. CDR3 region: CASSVAPLNNEQFF. The CDR3 DNA reads TGTGCCAGCAGCGTAGCCCCCCTTAACAATGAGCAGTTCTTC.

Only one count was recorded for this clone. The chain combines TRBV21-1 with TRBJ2-7; TRBD2, as called in the table, went unchecked against the DNA. TRBV21-1 represents a pseudogene. CDR3 length: 19 amino acids. For the CDR3, the DNA is TGTGCCAGCAGCAATGGAGGATTTGGGACTAGCGGGTTCTCGGGAGAGCAGTACTTC. Residues: CASSNGGFGTSGFSGEQYF.

The chain combines TRBV15 with TRBJ1-3; TRBD1 is a possible D gene (5 bases). Germline-derived CDR1 and CDR2 are LNHNV and YYDKDF (reference sequence). The CDR3 covers 16 residues. The ends were cut back, 1 base at V and 0 bases at J, with 10 bases in the middle. The CDR3 DNA is TGTGCCACCAGCAGAGGTCGTACAGGCTCTGGAAACACCATATATTTT. Translation gives CATSRGRTGSGNTIYF.

The genes are TRBV6-2 or TRBV6-3 and TRBJ1-2; D gene uncertain. V was cut by 0 bases and J by 8 bases, with 13 bases left in between. The CDR3 length is 14 residues. Germline CDR1 and CDR2: MNHEY and SVGEGT. CDR3 DNA sequence: TGTGCCAGCAGTTACTCGACAAGTGGGCTCGGCTACACCTTC. As protein: CASSYSTSGLGYTF.

The V and J genes are TRBV27 and TRBJ1-5; D may be TRBD1 (6 bases). Germline V gene lookup returns CDR1 MNHEY and CDR2 SMNVEV (reference sequence). CDR3 length equals 13 residues. V was pared by 2 bases and J by 4 bases, with 6 bases between. CDR3 nucleotides: TGTGCCAGCAGTTTACAGGGGAATCAGCCCCAGCATTTT. The encoded protein is CASSLQGNQPQHF.

This chain links TRBV30 with TRBJ1-2; 7 bases agree with TRBD1. Trimming cost V 3 bases and J 11 bases; bases outside gene matches: 18. The CDR3 contains 15 residues. CDR1 and CDR2 from the germline V gene are GTSNPN and SVGIG (reference sequence). The CDR3 coding sequence is TGTGCCTGGAGCCTACGCGAAGGGGGCAGCGATCGGTACACCTTC. This gives the protein CAWSLREGGSDRYTF.

This clone was seen only once. One junction end does not reproduce the germline sequence, and a read error may be involved. This chain links TRBV27 with TRBJ2-6; the D gene is possibly TRBD1 (5 bases). The germline gives CDR1 MNHEY, CDR2 SMNVEV (reference sequence). This CDR3 comprises 13 residues. The CDR3 spells CASRPSGANILTF. The CDR3 region has the DNA TGTGCCAGCAGGCCCTCTGGGGCCAACATCCTGACTTTC. The variable domain in full, completed from reference TRBV27 and TRBJ2-6, reads EAQVTQNPRYLITVTGKKLTVTCSQNMNHEYMSWYRQDPGLGLRQIYYSMNVEVTDKGDVPEGYKVSRKEKRNFPLILESPSPNQTSLYFCASRPSGANILTFGAGSRLTVL.

The DNA of the CDR3 is TGTGCCAGCAGCTCAGGGGGTAGGACTGAAGCTTTCTTT. This encodes CASSSGGRTEAFF. J is TRBJ1-1 and V is TRBV28, with 7 nucleotides matching TRBD1. The germline CDR1 and CDR2 sequences are MDHEN and SYDVKM. The CDR3 spans 13 residues. The V gene end was trimmed by 6 bases and the J gene end by 5 bases; junction bases not matched to a gene: 6.

The rearrangement joins TRBV10-3 to TRBJ1-5; 7 bases are shared with TRBD1. Trimming took 11 bases from V and 1 from J; bases not matched to a gene: 11. The germline V gene encodes CDR1 ENHRY and CDR2 SYGVKD. This CDR3 spans 15 amino acids. The chain's CDR3 is CASAPGTESNQPQHF. The CDR3 DNA reads as TGTGCCTCTGCCCCCGGGACAGAAAGCAATCAGCCCCAGCATTTT.

This chain joins TRBV9 and TRBJ2-1; 8 positions match TRBD2. This CDR3 region has 18 residues. V shed 3 bases and J 5 bases; nucleotides not matched to a gene: 16. Germline CDR1 SGDLS, CDR2 YYNGEE. The CDR3 here is CASSAHGGLAQIDNEQFF. The CDR3, as DNA: TGTGCCAGCAGCGCACACGGAGGACTAGCTCAAATTGACAATGAGCAGTTCTTC.

CDR3 in amino acids: CASWTGTGFFGYTF. The CDR3 bases are TGTGCCAGCTGGACCGGGACAGGGTTCTTTGGCTACACCTTC. The chain combines TRBV6-5 with TRBJ1-2; TRBD1 matches 9 bases. CDR1 and CDR2 (germline): MNHEY, SVGAGI. V shed 8 bases and J 7 bases; nucleotides not matched to a gene: 11. The CDR3 is 14 residues long.